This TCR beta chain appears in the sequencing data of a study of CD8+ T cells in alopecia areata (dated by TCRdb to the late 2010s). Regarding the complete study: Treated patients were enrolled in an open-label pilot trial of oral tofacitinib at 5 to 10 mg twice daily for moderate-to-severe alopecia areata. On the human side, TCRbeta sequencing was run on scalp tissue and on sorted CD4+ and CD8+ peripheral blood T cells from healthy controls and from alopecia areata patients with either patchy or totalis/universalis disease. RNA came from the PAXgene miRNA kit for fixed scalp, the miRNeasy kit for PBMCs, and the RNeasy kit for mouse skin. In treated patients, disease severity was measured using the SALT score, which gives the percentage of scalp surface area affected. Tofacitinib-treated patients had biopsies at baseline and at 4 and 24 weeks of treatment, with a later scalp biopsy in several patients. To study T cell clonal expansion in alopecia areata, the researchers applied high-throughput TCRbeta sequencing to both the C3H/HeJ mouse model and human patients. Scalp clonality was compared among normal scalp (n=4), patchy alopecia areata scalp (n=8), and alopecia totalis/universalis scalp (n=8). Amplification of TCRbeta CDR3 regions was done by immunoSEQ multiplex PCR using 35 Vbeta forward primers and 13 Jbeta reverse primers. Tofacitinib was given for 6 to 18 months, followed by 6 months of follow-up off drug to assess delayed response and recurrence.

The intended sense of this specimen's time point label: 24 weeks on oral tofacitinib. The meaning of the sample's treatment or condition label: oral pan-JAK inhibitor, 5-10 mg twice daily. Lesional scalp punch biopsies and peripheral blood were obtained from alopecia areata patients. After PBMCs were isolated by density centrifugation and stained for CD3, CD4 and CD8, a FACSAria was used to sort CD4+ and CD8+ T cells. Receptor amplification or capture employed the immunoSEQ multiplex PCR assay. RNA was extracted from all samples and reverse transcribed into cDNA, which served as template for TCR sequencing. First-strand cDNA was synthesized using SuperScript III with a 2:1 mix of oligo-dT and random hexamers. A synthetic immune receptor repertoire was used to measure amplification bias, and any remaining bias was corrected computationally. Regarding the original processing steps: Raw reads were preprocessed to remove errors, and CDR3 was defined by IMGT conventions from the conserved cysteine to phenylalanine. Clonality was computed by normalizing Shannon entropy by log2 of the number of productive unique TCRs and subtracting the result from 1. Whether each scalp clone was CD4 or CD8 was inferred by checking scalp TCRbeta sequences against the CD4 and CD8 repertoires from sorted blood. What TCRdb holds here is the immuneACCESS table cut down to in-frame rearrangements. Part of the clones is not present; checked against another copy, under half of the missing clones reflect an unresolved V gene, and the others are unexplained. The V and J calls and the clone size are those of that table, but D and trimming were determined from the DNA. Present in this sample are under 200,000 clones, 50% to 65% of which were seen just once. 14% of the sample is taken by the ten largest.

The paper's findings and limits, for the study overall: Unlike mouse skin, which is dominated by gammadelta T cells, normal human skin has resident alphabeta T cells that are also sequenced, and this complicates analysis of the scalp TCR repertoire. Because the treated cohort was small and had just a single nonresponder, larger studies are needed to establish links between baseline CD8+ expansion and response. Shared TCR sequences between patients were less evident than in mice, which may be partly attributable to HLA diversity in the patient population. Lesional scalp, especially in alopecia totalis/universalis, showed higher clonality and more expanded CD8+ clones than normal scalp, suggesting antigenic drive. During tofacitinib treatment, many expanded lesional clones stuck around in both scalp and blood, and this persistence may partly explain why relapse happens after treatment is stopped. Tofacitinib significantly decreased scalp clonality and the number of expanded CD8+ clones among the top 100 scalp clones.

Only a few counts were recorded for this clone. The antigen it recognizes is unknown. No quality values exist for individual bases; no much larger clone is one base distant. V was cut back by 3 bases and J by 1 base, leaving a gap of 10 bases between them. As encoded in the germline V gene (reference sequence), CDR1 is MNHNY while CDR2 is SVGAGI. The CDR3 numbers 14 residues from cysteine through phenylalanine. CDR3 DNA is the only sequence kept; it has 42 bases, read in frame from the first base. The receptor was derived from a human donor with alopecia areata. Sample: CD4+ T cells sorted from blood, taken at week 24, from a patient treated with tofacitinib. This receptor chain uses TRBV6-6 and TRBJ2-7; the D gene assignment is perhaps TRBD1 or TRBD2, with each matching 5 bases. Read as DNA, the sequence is TGTGCCAGCAGTTATGAGGGACCATCCTACGAGCAGTACTTC. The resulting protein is CASSYEGPSYEQYF.